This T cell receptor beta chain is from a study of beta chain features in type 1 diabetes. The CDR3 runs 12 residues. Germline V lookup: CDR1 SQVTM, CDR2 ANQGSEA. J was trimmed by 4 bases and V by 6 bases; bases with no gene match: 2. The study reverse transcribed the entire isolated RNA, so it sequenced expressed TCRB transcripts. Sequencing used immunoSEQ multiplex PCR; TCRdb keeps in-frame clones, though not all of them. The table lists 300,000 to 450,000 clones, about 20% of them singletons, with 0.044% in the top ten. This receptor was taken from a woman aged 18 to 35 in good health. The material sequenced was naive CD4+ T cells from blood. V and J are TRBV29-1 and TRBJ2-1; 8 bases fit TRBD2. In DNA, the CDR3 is TGCAGCGTAGCGGGGGCTTACAATGAGCAGTTCTTC. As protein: CSVAGAYNEQFF.